These 24 T cell receptor beta chains originate from one sample sequenced in a study of CD8 T cells in ankylosing spondylitis. Antigen specificity for these receptors is unknown. Findings of the study overall: Roughly eight highly homologous variants made up a TCR beta motif, and this motif appeared characteristic of ankylosing spondylitis blood.

TCRdb reanalysed the 5' RACE reads using MiXCR and keeps one entry per CDR3 protein. The top ten clones hold 30% to 35% of a sample with more than 100,000 distinct CDR3 sequences, 15% to 20% of them seen once. Input material: blood, either unsorted or a sorted T cell fraction (not recorded which). The receptors stem from a male donor with ankylosing spondylitis.

This clonotype was detected ten times or more. V usage is TRBV7-3 and J usage is TRBJ2-1; no clear D. This CDR3 is built from 14 residues. The V end was cut by 2 bases, the J end by 0 bases, with 5 bases between. CDR1 is SGHTA, CDR2 FQGTGA, per germline. Written as DNA, the CDR3 is TGTGCCAGCAGCTTAGCGGACTCCTACAATGAGCAGTTCTTC. This sequence encodes CASSLADSYNEQFF. The whole variable domain, filled in from reference TRBV7-3 and TRBJ2-1, reads GAGVSQTPSNKVTEKGKYVELRCDPISGHTALYWYRQSLGQGPEFLIYFQGTGAADDSGLPNDRFFAVRPEGSVSTLKIQRTERGDSAVYLCASSLADSYNEQFFGPGTRLTVL.

At least ten counts were recorded for this clonotype. This rearrangement joins TRBV4-3 to TRBJ1-1; weak D call: TRBD1 (5 bases). Germline V gives CDR1 LGHNA, CDR2 YSLEER. CDR3 length: 14 amino acids. The V end was cut by 4 bases, the J end by 3 bases, with 12 bases between. The CDR3 region is CASSPIGGYTEAFF. DNA for the CDR3: TGCGCCAGCAGCCCGATTGGGGGGTACACTGAAGCTTTCTTT.

V gene TRBV5-1 combines with J gene TRBJ2-7; 11 bases agree with TRBD2. CDR3 length equals 17 residues. Trimming removed 0 bases from V and 0 bases from J; junction bases left unmatched: 5. CDR1 and CDR2 (germline): SGHRS, YFSETQ. The CDR3 spells CASSLGGTSGYSYEQYF. CDR3 sequence (DNA): TGCGCCAGCAGCTTGGGGGGGACTAGCGGATACTCCTACGAGCAGTACTTC.

The V and J genes are TRBV7-3 and TRBJ2-5; TRBD1 matches at 9 bases. V was clipped by 2 bases and J by 5 bases; unmatched bases: 6. This CDR3 comprises 15 residues. Germline V gene lookup returns CDR1 SGHTA and CDR2 FQGTGA. CDR3 loop: CASSLFGQGMETQYF. In DNA form, the CDR3 reads TGTGCCAGCAGCTTATTTGGACAGGGGATGGAGACCCAGTACTTC.

This clonotype was detected ten times or more. J is TRBJ2-6 and V is TRBV7-8, with D hard to call. CDR1 SGHVS and CDR2 FQNEAQ come from the germline V gene. CDR3 length equals 18 residues. V lost 2 bases and J lost 1, with 15 bases in between. The CDR3 DNA sequence: TGTGCCAGCAGCTTAAACGTAGGCCCCTGGTCTGGGGCCAACGTCCTGACTTTC. It codes for CASSLNVGPWSGANVLTF.

This clonotype was observed a handful of times. The rearrangement uses TRBV3-1 and TRBJ2-2; TRBD2 might be the D (6 bases). Germline V gene data show CDR1 as LGHDT and CDR2 as YNNKEL (reference sequence). This CDR3 spans 15 amino acids. V shed 4 bases and J shed 3 bases, with 12 bases lying between them. CDR3 residues: CASSLGSGYTGELFF. In DNA, the CDR3 is TGTGCCAGCAGCCTCGGGAGCGGGTACACCGGGGAGCTGTTTTTT.

This chain joins TRBV20-1 and TRBJ2-7; D possibly corresponds to TRBD1 (5 bases). V was pared by 0 bases and J by 0 bases, with 12 bases between. From germline, CDR1 is DFQATT and CDR2 SNEGSKA (reference sequence). The CDR3 runs to 15 residues. The CDR3 DNA reads as TGCAGTGCTAGAGAAATCTCAGGGTTCTCCTACGAGCAGTACTTC. Protein product: CSAREISGFSYEQYF.

V gene TRBV29-1 combines with J gene TRBJ1-2; D possibly corresponds to TRBD1 (6 bases). Germline assignment: CDR1 SQVTM and CDR2 ANQGSEA. Deletions cut 3 bases from V and 8 bases from J, with 16 bases between. The CDR3 length is 13 residues. CDR3 sequence: CSVDGGATGGYTF. CDR3 DNA sequence: TGCAGCGTTGACGGGGGGGCAACTGGAGGCTACACCTTC.

This clonotype was seen more than once but under ten times. This chain connects TRBV18 to TRBJ2-7; TRBD1 is a possible D gene (6 bases). CDR3 length: 15 amino acids. Between the trimmed V and J ends, which lost 4 bases and 3 bases, there was a span of 16 bases. In germline, CDR1 is KGHSH, CDR2 LQKENI. The CDR3 nucleotides read TGTGCCAGCTCACTCGACGGAGAAGGGGGCTACGAGCAGTACTTC. Translating gives CASSLDGEGGYEQYF. The entire variable domain, with the rest obtained from reference TRBV18 and TRBJ2-7, is as follows: NAGVMQNPRHLVRRRGQEARLRCSPMKGHSHVYWYRQLPEEGLKFMVYLQKENIIDESGMPKERFSAEFPKEGPSILRIQQVVRGDSAAYFCASSLDGEGGYEQYFGPGTRLTVT.

V and J are TRBV12-3 or TRBV12-4 and TRBJ2-5, with D perhaps matching TRBD2 (6 bases). The V end was cut by 4 bases, the J end by 5 bases, with 17 bases between. CDR3 length: 15 residues. The CDR3: CASSYDGRATETQYF. In DNA, the CDR3 is TGTGCCAGCAGTTATGACGGGAGAGCTACGGAGACCCAGTACTTC.

This chain uses TRBV2 with TRBJ2-7; D is undetermined. CDR1 and CDR2 from the germline V gene are SNHLY and FYNNEI. CDR3 length equals 12 residues. Trimming took off 4 bases at V and 6 bases at J, with 10 bases between the two ends. CDR3 residues: CASSAYAAEQYF. The CDR3 DNA reads as TGTGCCAGCAGTGCTTACGCTGCCGAGCAGTACTTC.

This clonotype was counted ten times or more. V and J are TRBV7-8 and TRBJ2-7, with 9 positions matching TRBD1. This CDR3 has 14 residues. Germline CDR1 SGHVS, CDR2 FQNEAQ. V trimming: 4 bases; J trimming: 3 bases; junction bases outside the gene matches: 4. The chain's CDR3 is CASSYGTGSYEQYF. CDR3 nucleotides: TGTGCCAGCAGCTACGGGACAGGGAGCTACGAGCAGTACTTC.

The genes are TRBV20-1 and TRBJ2-7, with D unclear. The CDR3 extends over 13 amino acids. Trimming stripped 2 bases from V and 2 bases from J, with 10 bases between. Germline V gene sequence: CDR1 DFQATT, CDR2 SNEGSKA (reference sequence). CDR3 loop: CSARLGPTYEQYF. The CDR3 DNA sequence: TGCAGTGCTAGACTCGGCCCCACCTACGAGCAGTACTTC.

The chain joins TRBV7-9 to TRBJ2-5, with TRBD2 matching 10 bases. The CDR3 is 16 amino acids. V was clipped by 4 bases and J by 4 bases; unmatched bases: 9. CDR1 and CDR2 from the germline V gene are SEHNR and FQNEAQ (reference sequence). The DNA of the CDR3 is TGTGCCAGCAGCTCCAGCCTAGCGGGAGTGGGAGAGACCCAGTACTTC. It is translated as CASSSSLAGVGETQYF.

The chain combines TRBV11-1 with TRBJ1-5, with a possible D match to TRBD1 (6 bases). V was clipped by 3 bases and J by 2 bases, with 29 bases between them. The CDR3 contains 21 residues. Per germline, CDR1 SGHAT and CDR2 FQDESV (reference sequence). The CDR3, as DNA: TGTGCCAGCAGCTTTAATGGCGGGGAAAGGTCCAACAGGGCTGGCAATCAGCCCCAGCATTTT. Translated: CASSFNGGERSNRAGNQPQHF.

The rearrangement uses TRBV7-9 and TRBJ2-5; TRBD2 matches at 7 bases. Germline-derived CDR1 and CDR2 are SEHNR and FQNEAQ (reference sequence). The CDR3 runs 14 residues. V shed 5 bases and J 4 bases; nucleotides not matched to a gene: 7. Here the CDR3 DNA reads TGTGCCAGCAGCACCGATCTAGCGGCAGAGACCCAGTACTTC. Its protein is CASSTDLAAETQYF.

V is TRBV6-1 and J is TRBJ2-3, with TRBD1 as a possible D gene (6 bases). Trimming took 8 bases from V and 3 from J, leaving 15 bases between them. The CDR3 sequence is 14 residues long. Germline CDR1 MNHNS, CDR2 SASEGT. CDR3 protein: CASVGRGSTDTQYF. As DNA, the CDR3 is TGTGCCAGCGTGGGCAGGGGAAGTACAGATACGCAGTATTTT.

This chain uses TRBV5-1 with TRBJ2-7; 8 positions agree with TRBD1. The V segment lost 0 bases and the J segment 7 bases; nucleotides outside the gene matches: 3. The CDR3 totals 13 residues. The germline CDR1 and CDR2 sequences are SGHRS and YFSETQ. CDR3 region: CASSLGTGWEQYF. The CDR3 nucleotides read TGCGCCAGCAGCTTGGGGACAGGGTGGGAGCAGTACTTC. Looking up the rest from reference TRBV5-1 and TRBJ2-7 gives the full variable domain: KAGVTQTPRYLIKTRGQQVTLSCSPISGHRSVSWYQQTPGQGLQFLFEYFSETQRNKGNFPGRFSGRQFSNSRSEMNVSTLELGDSALYLCASSLGTGWEQYFGPGTRLTVT.

The table lists this clonotype with a few counts. CDR3 in amino acids: CATSRDLAVDNYGYTF. DNA of the CDR3: TGTGCCACCAGCAGAGATCTGGCAGTGGATAACTATGGCTACACCTTC. The chain uses TRBV15 and TRBJ1-2; D remains ambiguous. The germline CDR1 and CDR2 sequences are LNHNV and YYDKDF (reference sequence). CDR3 size: 16 residues. The V end lost 0 bases, the J end lost 1 base, and 12 bases lay between the germline ends.

A few counts support this clonotype. V usage is TRBV7-9 and J usage is TRBJ2-1; 7 bases match TRBD2. V gave up 5 bases and J gave up 8 bases; unmatched junction bases: 9. The germline V gene encodes CDR1 SEHNR and CDR2 FQNEAQ (reference sequence). CDR3 length equals 14 residues. CDR3 nucleotide sequence: TGTGCCAGCAGCCGGGGACTATCTTTTTATGAGCAGTTCTTC. Encoded protein: CASSRGLSFYEQFF.

CDR3 nucleotides: TGTGCCAGCAGTGTGGGCCATGAGCAGTTCTTC. This encodes CASSVGHEQFF. The chain carries TRBV7-9 and TRBJ2-1; no reliable D call. Germline CDR1 is SEHNR and CDR2 is FQNEAQ (reference sequence). The V end lost 6 bases, the J end lost 8 bases, and 8 bases lay between the germline ends. The CDR3 totals 11 residues.

This clonotype was picked up many times. J is TRBJ2-1 and V is TRBV9, with 8 bases fitting TRBD2. Germline V gene sequence: CDR1 SGDLS, CDR2 YYNGEE. There are 14 residues in the CDR3. The V gene end was trimmed by 0 bases and the J gene end by 8 bases; junction bases not matched to a gene: 4. The CDR3 nucleotides are TGTGCCAGCAGCGTAGCGGGAGGGAACGATGAGCAGTTCTTC. It is translated as CASSVAGGNDEQFF.

This clonotype was found many times. The rearrangement joins TRBV12-3 or TRBV12-4 to TRBJ2-7; no clear D gene. CDR3 length: 13 residues. Trimming took 3 bases from V and 1 from J, leaving 7 bases between them. In DNA, the CDR3 is TGTGCCAGCAGTTTTAGCCGATCCTACGAGCAGTACTTC. As protein: CASSFSRSYEQYF.

This chain links TRBV11-2 with TRBJ2-3, with 7 bases identical to TRBD1. Per germline, CDR1 SGHAT and CDR2 FQNNGV. This CDR3 comprises 15 residues. With 5 bases clipped from V and 6 bases from J, the junction kept 11 bases outside the gene matches. CDR3: CASSTGQRRGDTQYF. The CDR3 bases are TGTGCCAGCAGCACTGGACAACGCAGGGGGGATACGCAGTATTTT.